A selection of T cell receptor beta chains follows, all from one sample in a study of T cell changes during pregnancy in multiple sclerosis. Produced via immunoSEQ multiplex PCR; TCRdb's table is partial and in-frame only. The table has about 68,000 clones, less than 95% seen once; the top ten hold 0.86%. This specimen was peripheral blood, taken in the second trimester of pregnancy. The receptors were gathered from a female donor with multiple sclerosis, enrolled in a pregnancy study. CDR3s include the opening cysteine and the closing phenylalanine or tryptophan. A D gene is named only where the DNA matches it firmly. Clone size is stated in some rows and not others, as once, few, many or a class when expanded.

CDR3 DNA	CDR3 protein	J gene	D gene	clone size	V gene
TGTGCCAGCAGCCAAAACCCAGCGGGGGGAATGTACGAGCAGTACTTC	CASSQNPAGGMYEQYF	TRBJ2-7	TRBD2	-	TRBV4-2
TGTGCCAGCAGCCAATCTGCGACAGGGGCCAATAACTATGGCTACACCTTC	CASSQSATGANNYGYTF	TRBJ1-2	TRBD1	-	TRBV4-2
TGTGCCAGCAGCGTCATGGGGGGCACCGGGGAGCTGTTTTTT	CASSVMGGTGELFF	TRBJ2-2	-	-	TRBV9
TGTGCTAGTGGTTTGGTAACCGGGGTGGGGGGGGCCACTGAAGCTTTCTTT	CASGLVTGVGGATEAFF	TRBJ1-1	-	-	TRBV12-5
TGTGCCACCAGCAGAGATCAGGGGCGGGCAGAGACCCAGTACTTC	CATSRDQGRAETQYF	TRBJ2-5	-	-	TRBV15
TGCGCCAGCAGCCAAGATCCGATGAGCTCCTACAATGAGCAGTTCTTC	CASSQDPMSSYNEQFF	TRBJ2-1	-	-	TRBV4-3
TGTGCCAGCAGCCCACGGACAGGGGGCCACACCGGGGAGCTGTTTTTT	CASSPRTGGHTGELFF	TRBJ2-2	TRBD1	-	TRBV7-6
TGCGCCAGCAGCGGTCAGGGCGGTATTTCTGAAGCTTTCTTT	CASSGQGGISEAFF	TRBJ1-1	-	-	TRBV5-1
TGTGCCAGCAGCTTAGAAGCAGGCTTCCACGAGCAGTACTTC	CASSLEAGFHEQYF	TRBJ2-7	-	once	TRBV7-9
TGTGCCAGCAGCCTAGAGGGACAACTAGCTGAAGCTTTCTTT	CASSLEGQLAEAFF	TRBJ1-1	-	-	TRBV5-4
TGTGCCAGCAGCTTACTTTCGCAAACAGGGAATGGCTACACCTTC	CASSLLSQTGNGYTF	TRBJ1-2	-	-	TRBV7-2
TGTGCCAGCAGCCTACGACGGGATGGCTACACCTTC	CASSLRRDGYTF	TRBJ1-2	-	-	TRBV11-2
TGTGCCAGTACCCTACAGGGGGCGGGAGCGGATACGCAGTATTTT	CASTLQGAGADTQYF	TRBJ2-3	TRBD1	-	TRBV19
TGCGCCAGCAGCCAAGATCGGGGGGCGCCCTACGAGCAGTACTTC	CASSQDRGAPYEQYF	TRBJ2-7	-	-	TRBV4-3
TGCGCCAGCAGCCAAGATAGGAACGTAGCCAATGAGCAGTTCTTC	CASSQDRNVANEQFF	TRBJ2-1	-	-	TRBV4-1
TGTGCCAGTAGTATTGGCGACACAGCTATCTACGAGCAGTACTTC	CASSIGDTAIYEQYF	TRBJ2-7	-	-	TRBV19
TGTGCCAGCAGCCAGATGGAGGGCGGGGGGGCCCCAGATACGCAGTATTTT	CASSQMEGGGAPDTQYF	TRBJ2-3	TRBD2	-	TRBV4-2
TGTGCCTGGAGGGGACAGGGGTCTTATGGCTACACCTTC	CAWRGQGSYGYTF	TRBJ1-2	TRBD1	-	TRBV30
TGTGCCAGCAGTTACTCGAGGATAACAGAGACCCAGTACTTC	CASSYSRITETQYF	TRBJ2-5	-	-	TRBV6-5
TGTGCCAGCAGTGAATACTTCAGGGCTTTGGGGGAGACCCAGTACTTC	CASSEYFRALGETQYF	TRBJ2-5	-	-	TRBV6-1
TGTGCCAGCAGCCGAAAGGACAGGGAAAGGCATCAGCCCCAGCATTTT	CASSRKDRERHQPQHF	TRBJ1-5	TRBD1	once	TRBV6-6
TGCGCCAGCTCAATAGCGGGGGGCAACACCGGGGAGCTGTTTTTT	CASSIAGGNTGELFF	TRBJ2-2	TRBD2	-	TRBV10-2
TGCAGCGCATCCGAGGGCCAAGAGACCCAGTACTTC	CSASEGQETQYF	TRBJ2-5	-	-	TRBV29-1
TGTGCCAGTAGTGTACTATCTGGGTCGCGCAATCAGCCCCAGCATTTT	CASSVLSGSRNQPQHF	TRBJ1-5	-	-	TRBV19
TGTGCCAGCAGCGGTGACAGGGGGGGCTCCTACGAGCAGTACTTC	CASSGDRGGSYEQYF	TRBJ2-7	TRBD1	-	TRBV9
TGTGCCAGCGAGGCCTTAGGGGCCCCTGTTTCTGGGGCCAACGTCCTGACTTTC	CASEALGAPVSGANVLTF	TRBJ2-6	-	-	TRBV28
TGTGCCAGCAGTGGGGCGGGACTAGCGGGGTACGAGCAGTACTTC	CASSGAGLAGYEQYF	TRBJ2-7	TRBD2	-	TRBV6-1
TGTGCCAGCAGCTTAGGGGGAGGGGGGACTGAAGCTTTCTTT	CASSLGGGGTEAFF	TRBJ1-1	-	-	TRBV7-2
TGTGCCAGCAGTGACTCGACTAGCGGGGGGTTCTATTTT	CASSDSTSGGFYF	TRBJ2-3	TRBD2	-	TRBV6-4
TGTGCCAGCACCTTTTCGCGGGGAATAATCGATGGCTACACCTTC	CASTFSRGIIDGYTF	TRBJ1-2	-	-	TRBV7-9
TGCGCCAGCAGCCAAGATGGCAGCTCTGGGGCCAACGTCCTGACTTTC	CASSQDGSSGANVLTF	TRBJ2-6	-	few	TRBV4-3
TGCGCCAGCAGCCAAGATCAGGGGACAGTCAATCAGCCCCAGCATTTT	CASSQDQGTVNQPQHF	TRBJ1-5	TRBD1	-	TRBV4-3
TGTGCCAGCAGTTACGCTACCGGGACAGGGAACGCAGCTTTCTTT	CASSYATGTGNAAFF	TRBJ1-1	TRBD1	-	TRBV6-5
TGTGCCAGCAGCCCGGATGGGTGGGGCGCGATTGAGCAGTACTTC	CASSPDGWGAIEQYF	TRBJ2-7	-	-	TRBV7-8
TGTGCCAGCAGCACCGCAGGGCCGCGGTCGAACGAGCAGTACTTC	CASSTAGPRSNEQYF	TRBJ2-7	-	-	TRBV5-4
TGTGCCAGCAGCCCTGAACCCCGGACAGGAAGGTCCTACGAGCAGTACTTC	CASSPEPRTGRSYEQYF	TRBJ2-7	TRBD1	-	TRBV7-9
TGTGCTAGTGGTCCGGTACCGCTGGCAGGGACCTACAATGAGCAGTTCTTC	CASGPVPLAGTYNEQFF	TRBJ2-1	-	-	TRBV12-5
TGTGCCAGCAGTGAGAGGGGGGGAGGAAACACCATATATTTT	CASSERGGGNTIYF	TRBJ1-3	-	-	TRBV6-1
TGCGCCAGCAGCTTGGTTGGGGAGCCGTCCTACAATGAGCAGTTCTTC	CASSLVGEPSYNEQFF	TRBJ2-1	-	-	TRBV5-1
TGTGCCAGCAGCCGCGGGACAGGGGAGATCTCTGGAAACACCATATATTTT	CASSRGTGEISGNTIYF	TRBJ1-3	TRBD1	-	TRBV5-4
TGTGCCAGCAGCCCCCTAATAGCGGGCACCAGCACAGATACGCAGTATTTT	CASSPLIAGTSTDTQYF	TRBJ2-3	TRBD2	-	TRBV4-2
TGTGCCAGCAGCTTGCTGGGGGGGGGCCTCTATGGCTACACCTTC	CASSLLGGGLYGYTF	TRBJ1-2	-	-	TRBV5-6
TGCGCCAGCAGCCGTACCACAGGGGACTATGGCTACACCTTC	CASSRTTGDYGYTF	TRBJ1-2	TRBD1	-	TRBV4-3
TGTGCCAGCTCGCCTCCGGGACAGGGCAATCAGCCCCAGCATTTT	CASSPPGQGNQPQHF	TRBJ1-5	TRBD1	-	TRBV18
TGCGCCAGCAGCCCGCGACAGGGGGCAGGCAATGAGCAGTTCTTC	CASSPRQGAGNEQFF	TRBJ2-1	TRBD1	-	TRBV4-3
TGTGCCAGCTCACCTCCGACAGGCATGAACACTGAAGCTTTCTTT	CASSPPTGMNTEAFF	TRBJ1-1	-	once	TRBV18
TGTGCCAGCAGTTACCAGGGGGCGGGCGTAGTGGCTTTCTTT	CASSYQGAGVVAFF	TRBJ1-1	TRBD1	-	TRBV6-5
TGTGCCAGCAGCCTTATGGACAGGCGTCTCTACAATGAGCAGTTCTTC	CASSLMDRRLYNEQFF	TRBJ2-1	TRBD1	-	TRBV5-8
TGTGCCAGCAGTGTGAGAGACGAGCAGTACTTC	CASSVRDEQYF	TRBJ2-7	-	-	TRBV2
TGCGCCAGCAGCCAAGATTACGGCTCTGGGGCCAACGTCCTGACTTTC	CASSQDYGSGANVLTF	TRBJ2-6	-	few	TRBV4-3
TGTGCCAGTAGTGAGGACAGGGGACGAGACACTGAAGCTTTCTTT	CASSEDRGRDTEAFF	TRBJ1-1	TRBD1	-	TRBV19
TGTGCCAGCAGCTTCTCGACTGAGCGGACTAGCGAGCAGTTCTTC	CASSFSTERTSEQFF	TRBJ2-1	TRBD2	-	TRBV7-9
TGTGCCTGGAGTGTACTAGCAGGGAGGCTTTCCTACGAGCAGTACTTC	CAWSVLAGRLSYEQYF	TRBJ2-7	-	-	TRBV30